This TCR beta chain was documented in a study of chronic HIV infection and antiretroviral therapy. TCRdb reprocessed the 5' RACE reads with MiXCR, giving one entry per CDR3 protein. The data hold some 43,000 distinct CDR3 sequences, with roughly 19% observed a single time. This clonotype was seen a handful of times. CDR3 length: 15 amino acids. Trimming left V 0 bases short and J 2 bases short, with 14 bases between. Germline V lookup: CDR1 GTSNPN, CDR2 SVGIG (reference sequence). Sequencing used peripheral blood. The clonotype was recovered from an adult who had HIV and had not received antiretroviral therapy, or was an uninfected healthy control (not recorded which). V is TRBV30 and J is TRBJ2-7; D unresolved. The chain's CDR3 is CAWSVKSFPTYEQYF. CDR3 DNA sequence: TGTGCCTGGAGTGTAAAAAGCTTCCCAACCTACGAGCAGTACTTC.